Listed below are T cell receptor beta chains from one sample, sequenced in a study of blood T cell repertoires in COVID-19. The assay was immunoSEQ multiplex PCR, and TCRdb's table has in-frame clones only and misses some. The repertoire consists of tens of thousands of clones, with around 69% occurring once and the leading ten covering approximately 16%. The sample comprised peripheral blood. The receptors shown here come from a man between 70 and 80 years old with active or convalescent COVID-19. Both conserved end residues are part of each CDR3. The D gene is left open where the match is weak. Clone size appears in some rows only: once, few, many, or a class for an expanded clone.

TRBJ1-6 . TRBD1 TRBV23-1 TGCGCCAGCAGCAGGGGGCCCTATAATTCACCCCTCCACTTT CASSRGPYNSPLHF
TRBJ1-5 . . TRBV15 TGTGCCACCAGCACAACACCACGGGGTCGTCAGCCCCAGCATTTT CATSTTPRGRQPQHF
TRBJ1-2 . . TRBV6-1 TGTGCCAGCAGTGAAGCTTCAGGGGCCAACAACGGCTACACCTTC CASSEASGANNGYTF
TRBJ1-4 . TRBD1 TRBV19 TGTGCCAGTAGATGGGGCCGGACAGGGGAGAGAGGAGAAAAACTGTTTTTT CASRWGRTGERGEKLFF
TRBJ1-5 few TRBD1 TRBV19 TGTGCCAGTAGTACCCCGGGGTCAGGGGGTCGGCCCCAGCATTTT CASSTPGSGGRPQHF
TRBJ2-6 . TRBD1 TRBV24-1 TGTGCCACCAGTGGCCGGACAGGGGCGAACTCTGGGGCCAACGTCCTGACTTTC CATSGRTGANSGANVLTF
TRBJ1-3 . . TRBV15 TGTGCCACCAGCCGCTCGGGTAACTCTGGAAACACCATATATTTT CATSRSGNSGNTIYF
TRBJ1-1 . . TRBV5-4 TGTGCCAGCAGCTTGGATTGGCAGATGAACACTGAAGCTTTCTTT CASSLDWQMNTEAFF
TRBJ2-7 . . TRBV12-2 TGTGCAAGTCGCTCTAACGAGCAGTACTTC CASRSNEQYF
TRBJ2-1 . TRBD2 TRBV4-2 TGTGCCAGCACACCAAGGGTGGCGGGGGGAATTAATTACAATGAGCAGTTCTTC CASTPRVAGGINYNEQFF
TRBJ2-3 . . TRBV27 TGTGCCAGCAGTCCCGGGGTCACAGATACGCAGTATTTT CASSPGVTDTQYF
TRBJ1-6 . TRBD1 TRBV18 TGTGCCAGCTCACCCGACAGGGTAAATTCACCCCTCCACTTT CASSPDRVNSPLHF
TRBJ1-5 many . TRBV7-9 TGTGCCAGCAGCCCCCTGACAGAAGATCAGCATTTT CASSPLTEDQHF
TRBJ1-5 . TRBD1 TRBV28 TGTGCCAGCAGTTTATTCGGACAGGGAAGTCAGCCCCAGCATTTT CASSLFGQGSQPQHF
TRBJ1-6 . . TRBV28 TGTGCCAGCAGGTGGACAGAATATAATTCACCCCTCCACTTT CASRWTEYNSPLHF
TRBJ2-5 . TRBD2 TRBV28 TGTGCCAGCAGTTCTTCCGGGACTAGCGGGGGCCAAGAGACCCAGTACTTC CASSSSGTSGGQETQYF
TRBJ2-2 . . TRBV7-8 TGTGCCAGCAGCTTGGGACTCGACCTCAACACCGGGGAGCTGTTTTTT CASSLGLDLNTGELFF
TRBJ2-3 . TRBD1 TRBV9 TGTGCCAGCAGCGTAGGTCACAGGGGGCAGGATACGCAGTATTTT CASSVGHRGQDTQYF
TRBJ1-2 . TRBD1 TRBV28 TGTGCCAGCAGAGAAACGACAGGGAATGGCTACACCTTC CASRETTGNGYTF
TRBJ1-4 . . TRBV25-1 TGTGCCAGCAGTGATGGGAGGGGCGCAACTAATGAAAAACTGTTTTTT CASSDGRGATNEKLFF
TRBJ2-2 . TRBD2 TRBV27 TGTGCCCGCAGGAAGCTCGGGGGGGGGAACACCGGGGAGCTGTTTTTT CARRKLGGGNTGELFF
TRBJ1-1 . TRBD1 TRBV5-8 TGTGCCAGCAGTTCTTGGACAGGGCCCAACACTGAAGCTTTCTTT CASSSWTGPNTEAFF
TRBJ2-2 . . TRBV5-4 TGTGCCAGCAGCTTGGTTCCGGGGAGCACCGGGGAGCTGTTTTTT CASSLVPGSTGELFF
TRBJ1-5 . TRBD1 TRBV19 TGTGCCAGTAATTACAGGGGAAACAATCAGCCCCAGCATTTT CASNYRGNNQPQHF
TRBJ2-5 . . TRBV28 TGTGCCAGCAGTTTAACCGAGGTCAGGGACTTC CASSLTEVRDF
TRBJ2-7 . . TRBV4-1 TGCGCCAGCAGCCAGGGGGGGACAAAGCACTACGAGCAGTACTTC CASSQGGTKHYEQYF
TRBJ1-1 few . TRBV10-1 TGCGCCAGCAGGCGGGATATTGACACTGAAGCTTTCTTT CASRRDIDTEAFF
TRBJ1-6 . . TRBV5-1 TGCGCCAGCAGCTTGGGGGGGGGAAATTCACCCCTCCACTTT CASSLGGGNSPLHF
TRBJ2-7 once . TRBV5-1 TGCGCCAGCAGTAAGGAATGGGAGTTCTACGAGCAGTACTTC CASSKEWEFYEQYF
TRBJ1-2 few . TRBV4-1 TGCGCCAGCAGCCAAGATCCCCGGAACTATGGCTACACCTTC CASSQDPRNYGYTF
TRBJ2-2 . TRBD1 TRBV24-1 TGTGCCACTTCCGGGACAGGCATCACCGGGGAGCTGTTTTTT CATSGTGITGELFF
TRBJ1-1 . . TRBV28 TGTGCCAGCAGTCCCATCGGCCAGGGGAGTTCTGAAGCTTTCTTT CASSPIGQGSSEAFF
TRBJ1-1 . TRBD1 TRBV30 TGTGCCTGGAGTAGGTCGGTCGGACAGGCGAACACTGAAGCTTTCTTT CAWSRSVGQANTEAFF
TRBJ2-1 . . TRBV29-1 TGCAGCGTTGCTAGGTTGGATGAGCAGTTCTTC CSVARLDEQFF
TRBJ1-3 once . TRBV5-1 TGCGCCAGCAGCTTGAGTAGTTTCGGAAACACCATATATTTT CASSLSSFGNTIYF
TRBJ2-1 . . TRBV7-3 TGTGCCAGCAGCCCGGCGGGTCAAGACTACAATGAGCAGTTCTTC CASSPAGQDYNEQFF
TRBJ2-2 . TRBD2 TRBV6-2/TRBV6-3 TGTGCCAGCAGTTACTTGGGACTAGCGGGGGGGCCCGGGGAGCTGTTTTTT CASSYLGLAGGPGELFF
TRBJ1-2 . . TRBV28 TGTGCCAGCAGTCCTCAGGGGACGAACTATGGCTACACCTTC CASSPQGTNYGYTF
TRBJ2-7 . . TRBV6-1 TGTGCCAGCAGTGAAGTCAGGGATTCCGAGCAGTACTTC CASSEVRDSEQYF
TRBJ1-5 . . TRBV12-3/TRBV12-4 TGTGCCAGCAGTCCGACAGATCAGCCCCAGCATTTT CASSPTDQPQHF
TRBJ2-5 . . TRBV19 TGTGCCAGTAGTACCCCCGGCAGGGCGCAAGAGACCCAGTACTTC CASSTPGRAQETQYF
TRBJ1-2 once . TRBV6-5 TGTGCCAGCAGGTCAACACTGGACAGTTATGGCTACACCTTC CASRSTLDSYGYTF
TRBJ1-5 . . TRBV19 TGTGCCAGTAGTATAGTACGGGCGGGTAGCAATCAGCCCCAGCATTTT CASSIVRAGSNQPQHF
TRBJ1-5 . TRBD1 TRBV12-3/TRBV12-4 TGTGCCAGCAGCCGAGGACAGGATCAGCCCCAGCATTTT CASSRGQDQPQHF
TRBJ1-1 . . TRBV7-3 TGTGCCAGCAGCATCGAGGCCAGCTTAAACACTGAAGCTTTCTTT CASSIEASLNTEAFF
TRBJ1-4 few . TRBV27 TGTGCCACAAAATCAGGGGAAAGGGAAAAACTGTTTTTT CATKSGEREKLFF
TRBJ2-3 few TRBD2 TRBV19 TGTGCCAGTAAGGAGCGGGGGGCCGGAGATACGCAGTATTTT CASKERGAGDTQYF
TRBJ2-7 . . TRBV6-5 TGTGCCAGCGGGAGAGGGAACTACGAGCAGTACTTC CASGRGNYEQYF
TRBJ1-2 . . TRBV27 TGTGCCAGCAGTCCCCAGGGACAAATCCCCTATGGCTACACCTTC CASSPQGQIPYGYTF
TRBJ1-2 few TRBD1 TRBV7-9 TGTGCCAGCAGCTCCGGGACAGTGCCAAGCACCTTC CASSSGTVPSTF
TRBJ2-7 . . TRBV6-1 TGTGCCAGCAGTGAAGTTGGCACCCCTGTGGAGTACTTC CASSEVGTPVEYF
TRBJ2-2 few TRBD1 TRBV7-3 TGTGCCAGCAGCTCCCAGGGGGTGTCTGGGGAGCTGTTTTTT CASSSQGVSGELFF